This TCR beta chain is from a study of CD8 T cells in Susac syndrome. Across the study: Patients with Susac syndrome, at blood draw, were therapy-naive, on corticosteroids, or on intravenous immunoglobulin alone.

RNA was extracted with the RNeasy kit, and a quantity of about 0.5 to 1 ug was reverse transcribed using random hexamers. TCRdb re-called the immunoSEQ multiplex PCR reads with MiXCR, one entry per CDR3 protein. The table has approximately 150,000 distinct CDR3 sequences, approximately 96% seen once. The V segment lost 3 bases and the J segment 2 bases; nucleotides outside the gene matches: 10. The CDR3 totals 18 residues. Material: CD4+ T cells from PBMCs. The genes are TRBV12-3 or TRBV12-4 and TRBJ1-2; 12 bases are shared with TRBD1. The receptor comes from a human donor with Susac syndrome. Written as DNA, the CDR3 is TGTGCCAGCAGTTTGGTGGCCGGGACAGGGGGCGTGAACTATGGCTACACCTTC. It encodes CASSLVAGTGGVNYGYTF.